The table lists the clone carrying this TCR beta chain with a few counts. Its antigen is not known. The entry originates in a study of beta chain features in type 1 diabetes. Study-level points and caveats: Across all four CD4+ subsets, people with type 1 diabetes showed modestly shorter TCRB CDR3s.

Reverse transcribing all isolated RNA meant expressed TCRB transcripts were sequenced. Generated by immunoSEQ multiplex PCR, the TCRdb table keeps only in-frame clones and is missing some. The repertoire holds roughly 150,000 clones, with roughly 60% as singletons. The CDR3 runs to 10 residues. Trimming left V 2 bases short and J 7 bases short, with 5 bases between. Germline CDR1 is DFQATT and CDR2 is SNEGSKA (reference sequence). The chain is built from TRBV20-1 and TRBJ1-2; D uncertain. This receptor was obtained from a man aged 25-45 years with type 1 diabetes. Sequencing used naive CD4+ T cells from blood. The CDR3 sequence is CSARSIGYTF. For the CDR3, the DNA is TGCAGTGCTAGATCGATTGGCTACACCTTC.